The rows below give T cell receptor beta chains drawn from one sample of a study of human T cells and chemical hapten exposure. One entry per CDR3 protein results from TCRdb running MiXCR on the RACE reads. In the table there are roughly 360,000 distinct CDR3 sequences, about 4.8% of which are singletons. The sample here was whole blood, taken in connection with sensitization to the hapten diphenylcyclopropenone (DPC). The receptors here all came from a woman aged 45-60 years with alopecia areata. Some clones in this sample may be carry-over from other donors' samples. The CDR3 runs from the conserved cysteine through the conserved F or W. D genes are given only for firm matches. Where a row states a size, it is once, few, many or the class of an expanded clone; other rows omit it.

-	12	TRBJ2-7	TRBV29-1	TRBD1	TGCAGCGTCCTACAGGGGCCCTACGAGCAGTACTTC	CSVLQGPYEQYF
few	16	TRBJ2-7	TRBV12-5	TRBD1	TGTGCTAGTGGTGCCCCGGGACAGGAGGGTATCTACGAGCAGTACTTC	CASGAPGQEGIYEQYF
many	15	TRBJ1-2	TRBV6-1	-	TGTGCCAGCAGTGTGGGCGGGGGGCAGGACTATGGCTACACCTTC	CASSVGGGQDYGYTF
many	17	TRBJ2-6	TRBV5-7	TRBD1	TGTGCCAGCAGCATTGACAGGGCGTTGTCTGGGGCCAACGTCCTGACTTTC	CASSIDRALSGANVLTF
-	12	TRBJ1-2	TRBV12-3/TRBV12-4	-	TGTGCCAGCAGTTTCTCTGAACGCGGCTACACCTTC	CASSFSERGYTF
many	13	TRBJ2-7	TRBV12-3/TRBV12-4	-	TGTGCCAGCAGTTTGAGGGCCTCCTACGAGCAGTACTTC	CASSLRASYEQYF
-	15	TRBJ2-1	TRBV12-3/TRBV12-4	TRBD2	TGTGCCAGCAGATACACTAGCGGGGGTTACAATGAGCAGTTCTTC	CASRYTSGGYNEQFF
many	13	TRBJ2-5	TRBV5-6	-	TGTGCCAGCAGTCTGGTAGGGGCTGAGACCCAGTACTTC	CASSLVGAETQYF
many	17	TRBJ2-3	TRBV7-3	TRBD1	TGTGCCAGCAGCTTAACCCCCGGAAGACAGGGCTTGGATACGCAGTATTTT	CASSLTPGRQGLDTQYF
many	14	TRBJ1-5	TRBV27	TRBD1	TGTGCCAGCAGTTTATTACAGGGGAATCAGCCCCAGCATTTT	CASSLLQGNQPQHF
many	17	TRBJ1-5	TRBV18	TRBD1	TGTGCCAGCTCACCGACGGGACAGGGGATAAGCAATCAGCCCCAGCATTTT	CASSPTGQGISNQPQHF
-	14	TRBJ2-3	TRBV7-9	TRBD2	TGTGCCAGCAGCTTAACGGCGGGGGCAGATACGCAGTATTTT	CASSLTAGADTQYF
-	14	TRBJ2-7	TRBV5-4	-	TGTGCCAGCAGCTTGGCAGCCTCCTCGGACGAGCAGTACTTC	CASSLAASSDEQYF
many	14	TRBJ1-1	TRBV29-1	TRBD1	TGCAGCGTTGTGAGGACAGGGGCTAACACTGAAGCTTTCTTT	CSVVRTGANTEAFF
-	15	TRBJ2-2	TRBV5-1	-	TGCGCCAGCAGCTTGGGAGGGATCAACACCGGGGAGCTGTTTTTT	CASSLGGINTGELFF
many	16	TRBJ2-7	TRBV7-6	-	TGTGCCAGCAGTCAACGCCCCGGGACTGCTAGCTACGAGCAGTACTTC	CASSQRPGTASYEQYF
few	13	TRBJ2-4	TRBV29-1	TRBD1	TGCAGCGTGGCTAAGGACAGGGAAAACATTCAGTACTTC	CSVAKDRENIQYF
-	13	TRBJ2-7	TRBV15	-	TGTGCCACCAGGAGGACGGGGGTGGACGAGCAGTACTTC	CATRRTGVDEQYF
-	13	TRBJ1-2	TRBV10-3	-	TGTGCCATCAGTGAGTCGGTGGGGCTTATAGGTCCCTTC	CAISESVGLIGPF
many	13	TRBJ1-4	TRBV12-3/TRBV12-4	-	-	CASSSGGVGGGIF
many	12	TRBJ2-1	TRBV2	TRBD1	TGTGCCAGCAAAGGGGGCGTGAATGAGCAGTTCTTC	CASKGGVNEQFF
few	14	TRBJ2-1	TRBV6-2/TRBV6-3	-	TGTGCCAGCAGTCGAAGAGAGGTACTTAATGAGCAGTTCTTC	CASSRREVLNEQFF
few	13	TRBJ1-2	TRBV29-1	-	TGCAGCGTCCGAGGAGAGGGGGTTGAGGGCTACACCTTC	CSVRGEGVEGYTF
many	18	TRBJ2-6	TRBV5-1	-	TGCGCCAGCAGCCCCCCCCTAGGGCTGAACTCTGGGGCCAACGTCCTGACTTTC	CASSPPLGLNSGANVLTF
-	13	TRBJ1-3	TRBV12-3/TRBV12-4	TRBD1	TGTGCCAGCAGTCCGGGACAGTTATACACCATATATTTT	CASSPGQLYTIYF
many	13	TRBJ1-2	TRBV6-5	-	TGTGCCAGCAGTTACCAGGAGAACTATGGCTACACCTTC	CASSYQENYGYTF
many	14	TRBJ2-3	TRBV27	-	TGTGCCAGCAGTTTTTACGGCGACGCAGATACGCAGTATTTT	CASSFYGDADTQYF
many	14	TRBJ2-7	TRBV30	TRBD2	TGTGCCTGGAGTGCAGCGGGAGCGACCTACGAGCAGTACTTC	CAWSAAGATYEQYF
many	14	TRBJ2-1	TRBV11-2	TRBD2	TGTGCCAGCAGCTTAGGGGGGGGTTACAATGAGCAGTTCTTC	CASSLGGGYNEQFF
once	16	TRBJ2-7	TRBV6-2/TRBV6-3	TRBD1	TGTGCCAGCAGCTTCTCCCGGGACAGGGGAAACCACGAGCAGTACTTC	CASSFSRDRGNHEQYF
few	12	TRBJ2-7	TRBV12-3/TRBV12-4	-	TGTGCCAGGACATCCAGGGCCTACGAGCAGTACTTC	CARTSRAYEQYF
few	13	TRBJ1-5	TRBV27	-	TGTGCCAGCAGTACTGACCATTATCAGCCCCAGCATTTT	CASSTDHYQPQHF
many	15	TRBJ2-6	TRBV10-3	-	TGTGCCATCAGTGGAGAAGCAGCTGGGGCCAACGTCCTGACTTTC	CAISGEAAGANVLTF
many	13	TRBJ2-7	TRBV28	-	TGTGCCAGCAGTCCCCCGACGGCCCCCGAGCAGTACTTC	CASSPPTAPEQYF
many	17	TRBJ1-5	TRBV2	TRBD1	TGTGCCAGCAGTGACTACAGGGGGCGGTCGGTCGATCAGCCCCAGCATTTT	CASSDYRGRSVDQPQHF
many	13	TRBJ1-2	TRBV6-5	-	TGTGCCAGCAGTTACTCTGTTAACTATGGCTACACCTTC	CASSYSVNYGYTF
many	15	TRBJ2-3	TRBV11-2	TRBD2	TGTGCCAGCAGCTTAGAGCCGGGACTACGGGATACGCAGTATTTT	CASSLEPGLRDTQYF
few	17	TRBJ1-2	TRBV12-3/TRBV12-4	TRBD1	TGTGCCAGCAGTCCCCCCAGGGGGCTCCCTGCTAACTATGGCTACACCTTC	CASSPPRGLPANYGYTF
many	13	TRBJ1-5	TRBV10-3	-	TGTGCCATCAGTGGGGACAGCAATCAGCCCCAGCATTTT	CAISGDSNQPQHF
many	17	TRBJ1-2	TRBV7-8	-	TGTGCCAGCAGGATACAGCGGGCGGGGGGCGGTCACTATGGCTACACCTTC	CASRIQRAGGGHYGYTF
many	13	TRBJ1-1	TRBV29-1	TRBD1	TGCAGCGTTGTCGGACAGGGGGCGCGTAGAGCTTTCTTT	CSVVGQGARRAFF
few	14	TRBJ2-7	TRBV12-3/TRBV12-4	TRBD2	TGTGCCAGCAGCGATCTAGCGGAGTCCTACGAGCAGTACTTC	CASSDLAESYEQYF
many	19	TRBJ1-1	TRBV7-8	TRBD1	TGTGCCAGCAGCCCGTGGTCGTTGCGACCGGACAGGATGAACACTGAAGCTTTCTTT	CASSPWSLRPDRMNTEAFF
many	12	TRBJ2-2	TRBV2	-	TGTGCCAGTACCGTTAACACCGGGGAGCTGTTTTTT	CASTVNTGELFF
few	11	TRBJ2-1	TRBV20-1	-	TGCAGTGCACCCGTGATCAATGAGCAGTTCTTC	CSAPVINEQFF
many	12	TRBJ2-1	TRBV11-2	-	TGTGCCAGCAGCGTCCTAGCGAGTGAGCAGTTCTTC	CASSVLASEQFF